This record concerns one T cell receptor (beta chain) sequence. Its recognized antigen is unknown. No clone much larger than this one lies a single base away; base qualities are absent. Library prep was done by the immunoSEQ multiplex PCR assay. Rearranged TCR beta chain sequences were amplified with the hsTCRB Kit following the manufacturer's protocol. TCRB libraries were sequenced on an Illumina MiSeq. The study's own analysis went as follows. The kit vendor's proprietary platform handled demultiplexing, trimming and gene mapping. TCRdb re-hosts the immuneACCESS table, in-frame sequences only. Its copies lack some clones; in the studies checked, an unresolved V gene accounts for under half of them, and the cause for the rest is not known. V, J and clone size derive from that table, while D and trimming were established from the DNA sequence. Across this sample there are approximately 60,000 clones, with approximately 87% seen only once. The ten most abundant clones make up around 1.7% of the sample.

The time point label corresponds to: week 35, safety follow-up. Each vaccine dose was 300 ug of a 20-mer mutant IDH1 peptide in Montanide, given subcutaneously with topical imiquimod. Eight vaccinations were administered to patients in weeks 1, 3, 5, 7, 11, 15, 19 and 23, corresponding to visits V03 through V10. The donors had newly diagnosed IDH1-mutant astrocytomas of WHO grade 3 or 4 that showed loss of nuclear ATRX. The samples were drawn from NOA16, a multicentre, single-arm, open-label phase I trial in Germany that tested a mutant IDH1 peptide vaccine in humans for the first time. Genomic DNA for TCRB sequencing was extracted from EDTA blood using the DNeasy Blood and Tissue Kit. These data are taken from a study of a mutant IDH1 vaccine in newly diagnosed glioma (dated by TCRdb to about 2021). The study in broad terms: Vaccination started 4-6 weeks after radiotherapy alone, or was given together with temozolomide cycles in the groups whose treatment included chemotherapy. Of the approximately 33 treated patients, about 62% were male and approximately 38% were female, and the mean age was approximately 40 years. Before enrollment, most patients had been given radiochemotherapy with temozolomide as standard therapy, while the rest had received either radiotherapy alone or temozolomide alone. Six visits were used for peripheral blood collection: V03 (baseline), V05, V07, V10, V12 and V13. The week-35 safety follow-up was designated visit V12, and the week-47 end of study was designated visit V13. For exploratory analyses, about 25 treated patients had longitudinal TCRB deep sequencing done wherever samples were available.

Paper-wide results and their limitations: Pseudoprogression seemed to be unrelated to changes in the top peripheral T cell clonotypes found by TCRB sequencing. PBMC samples for TCRB deep sequencing were selected based on availability. Immune responses induced by the vaccine were seen in around 93% of patients across multiple MHC alleles. The authors noted that analyses of patient blood samples could not be reproduced because of sample limitations.

The CDR3 contains 13 residues, cysteine and phenylalanine counted. CDR3 DNA is the only sequence kept; it has 39 bases, read in frame from the first base. The germline V gene (reference sequence) supplies CDR1 MNHEY and CDR2 SMNVEV. Germline trimming: 4 bases from V, 4 bases from J; junction bases outside gene matches: 4. The rearrangement joined TRBV27 to TRBJ2-7; TRBD1 fits 7 bases in the junction. This specimen consisted of PBMCs, obtained from a glioma patient whose treatment included an IDH1 peptide vaccine. The receptor comes from a man aged 35 to 55 with glioma. The CDR3 region reads CASSYRDSYEQYF. The base sequence is TGTGCCAGCAGTTACCGGGACAGTTACGAGCAGTACTTC.